This T cell receptor (beta chain) appears in the sequencing data of a study of blood T cell repertoires in COVID-19. About the research overall: The study drew acute and convalescent COVID-19 samples from the United States, Italy and Spain.

Germline CDR1 and CDR2: SGHTA and FQGNSA. With 2 bases clipped from V and 9 bases from J, the junction kept 6 bases outside the gene matches. The CDR3 contains 14 residues. Per the authors' pipeline: Reference gene primer amplification in the assay estimated nucleated cell counts. The assay was immunoSEQ multiplex PCR, and TCRdb's table has in-frame clones only and misses some. The V and J calls and clone size are taken from that table; D and trimming were inferred from the DNA. The profile shows around 370,000 clones, around 91% of them singletons. The material sequenced was peripheral blood. This clonotype was obtained from a man between 18 and 35 years old with active or convalescent COVID-19. The rearrangement uses TRBV7-2 and TRBJ2-1; 8 nucleotides match TRBD1. The CDR3 region is CASSLRAGGGEQFF. The CDR3 region has the DNA TGTGCCAGCAGCTTAAGGGCAGGGGGCGGTGAGCAGTTCTTC.